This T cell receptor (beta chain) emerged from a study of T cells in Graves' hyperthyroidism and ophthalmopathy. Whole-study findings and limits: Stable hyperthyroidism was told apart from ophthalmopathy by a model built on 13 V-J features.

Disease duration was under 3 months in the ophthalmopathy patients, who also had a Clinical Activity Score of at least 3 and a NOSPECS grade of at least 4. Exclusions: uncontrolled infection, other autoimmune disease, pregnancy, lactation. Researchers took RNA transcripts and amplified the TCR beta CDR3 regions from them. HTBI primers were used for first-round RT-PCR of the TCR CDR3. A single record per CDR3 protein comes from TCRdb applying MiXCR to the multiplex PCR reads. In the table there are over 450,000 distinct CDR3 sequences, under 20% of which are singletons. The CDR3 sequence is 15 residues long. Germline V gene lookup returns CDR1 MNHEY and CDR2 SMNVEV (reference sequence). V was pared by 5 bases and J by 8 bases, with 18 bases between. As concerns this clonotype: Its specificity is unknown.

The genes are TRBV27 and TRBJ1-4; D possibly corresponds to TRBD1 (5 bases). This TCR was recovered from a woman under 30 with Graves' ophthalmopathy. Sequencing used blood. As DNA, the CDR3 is TGTGCCAGCAGTCCGCAGGGCCGGCTACGGGAAAAACTGTTTTTT. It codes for CASSPQGRLREKLFF.